One and the same sample provided the 13 T cell receptor beta chains below, sequenced in a study of cytomegalovirus exposure and HLA in healthy donors. 60 Vbeta and 13 Jbeta primers were used in PCR. Sequencing was performed with immunoSEQ multiplex PCR; in TCRdb, only in-frame clones are kept and a portion is missing. The data contain 100,000 to 150,000 clones, around 85% of them singletons. The sample taken for sequencing was PBMCs. Receptors were obtained from a man aged 18 to 29 in good health and CMV-seropositive.

The V call is TRBV6-1, the J call TRBJ2-7; 7 bases agree with TRBD1. Germline-derived CDR1 and CDR2 are MNHNS and SASEGT. The CDR3 sequence is 12 residues long. With 10 bases clipped from V and 4 bases from J, the junction kept 7 bases outside the gene matches. CDR3 in amino acids: CATGDSTYEQYF. CDR3 nucleotides: TGTGCCACAGGGGACAGTACATACGAGCAGTACTTC.

V is TRBV6-1 and J is TRBJ1-1; 9 positions agree with TRBD1. The CDR3 runs 20 residues. Germline V lookup: CDR1 MNHNS, CDR2 SASEGT. Trimming cost V 0 bases and J 4 bases; bases outside gene matches: 18. The CDR3 nucleotides are TGTGCCAGCAGTGAAGCGCTTCCAGCTACATTACAGGGGGCGAGCACTGAAGCTTTCTTT. As protein: CASSEALPATLQGASTEAFF.

This clone was counted ten times or more. The chain is built from TRBV6-1 and TRBJ1-1; D is perhaps TRBD1 (6 bases). This CDR3 has 14 residues. V dropped 3 bases and J dropped 8 bases, with 16 bases sitting between them. Germline lookup yields CDR1 MNHNS and CDR2 SASEGT. The CDR3, as DNA: TGTGCCAGCAGTGATAAAGCCGAAGGGACAGAAGCTTTCTTT. This sequence encodes CASSDKAEGTEAFF.

This chain joins TRBV30 and TRBJ1-2; 9 bases match TRBD1. The CDR3 sequence is 17 residues long. Per the germline V gene, CDR1 is GTSNPN and CDR2 is SVGIG (reference sequence). Germline trimming cut 2 bases from V and 2 bases from J; bases unmatched to any gene: 12. CDR3 region: CAWSSGRDRETNYGYTF. In DNA, the CDR3 is TGTGCCTGGAGTAGTGGCCGGGACAGGGAAACCAACTATGGCTACACCTTC.

This chain links TRBV4-1 with TRBJ1-1; the D is unclear. V lost 4 bases to trimming and J lost 4 bases, with 10 bases between them. The CDR3 is 13 residues long. CDR1 and CDR2 (germline): MGHRA, YSYEKL. The CDR3 protein is CASSLQHVTEAFF. DNA of the CDR3: TGCGCCAGCAGCCTCCAACATGTCACTGAAGCTTTCTTT.

This clone was counted a single time. The chain uses TRBV27 and TRBJ2-7; 8 positions agree with TRBD1. Germline CDR1 reads MNHEY; CDR2 reads SMNVEV (reference sequence). This CDR3 is 13 amino acids long. With 5 bases clipped from V and 2 bases from J, the junction kept 2 bases outside the gene matches. The DNA for the CDR3 is TGTGCCAGCAGTCAGACAGGGGCCTACGAGCAGTACTTC. This sequence encodes CASSQTGAYEQYF.

This chain connects TRBV29-1 to TRBJ1-5; TRBD1 matches at 10 bases. The CDR3 runs to 16 residues. Germline lookup yields CDR1 SQVTM and CDR2 ANQGSEA. The V gene end was trimmed by 8 bases and the J gene end by 4 bases; junction bases not matched to a gene: 14. In DNA, the CDR3 is TGCAGCTCCGGTCGTGGACAGGGGGATTCGAATCAGCCCCAGCATTTT. Its protein product is CSSGRGQGDSNQPQHF.

The chain is built from TRBV6-5 and TRBJ1-1; 7 bases agree with TRBD1. The CDR3 loop spans 14 amino acids. J was trimmed by 0 bases and V by 5 bases; bases with no gene match: 3. The germline V gene has CDR1 MNHEY and CDR2 SVGAGI. The CDR3 sequence is CASSTTGLNTEAFF. The CDR3, as DNA: TGTGCCAGCAGTACGACAGGGTTGAACACTGAAGCTTTCTTT.

CDR3 in amino acids: CASSSPGTGEDTQYF. CDR3 sequence (DNA): TGTGCCAGCAGTTCCCCCGGGACAGGGGAAGATACGCAGTATTTT. This rearrangement joins TRBV27 to TRBJ2-3, with 10 positions matching TRBD1. The CDR3 loop spans 15 amino acids. V gave up 4 bases and J gave up 5 bases; unmatched junction bases: 6. Germline V gene data show CDR1 as MNHEY and CDR2 as SMNVEV (reference sequence).

A word on this clone: At one end, the junction sequence differs from germline, possibly due to a read error. V and J are TRBV2 and TRBJ2-7; 9 bases align to TRBD1. The CDR3 is made up of 15 amino acids. CDR1 and CDR2 (germline): SNHLY, FYNNEI. In nucleotides, the CDR3 is TGTGTCAGCAGCGTCACAGGGGGCGCGCTAAACGAGCAGTACTTC. It specifies CVSSVTGGALNEQYF.

V usage is TRBV7-2 and J usage is TRBJ2-7; 8 nucleotides match TRBD2. CDR1 is SGHTA and CDR2 is FQGNSA in the germline V gene. This CDR3 has 15 amino acids. Unmatched junction bases numbered 5, after V lost 1 base and J lost 3 bases. This CDR3 reads CASSLVSSGDYEQYF. The CDR3 region has the DNA TGTGCCAGCAGCTTAGTTAGTAGCGGGGACTACGAGCAGTACTTC.

V gene TRBV18 combines with J gene TRBJ2-7, with 10 bases that match TRBD1. Germline CDR1 and CDR2: KGHSH and LQKENI. The V and J ends lost 6 bases and 3 bases, in that order; junction bases with no gene match: 11. This CDR3 spans 16 amino acids. CDR3: CASSPSFGTGVYEQYF. CDR3 in DNA: TGTGCCAGCTCGCCTAGTTTTGGGACAGGGGTCTACGAGCAGTACTTC.

The chain has TRBV5-1 and TRBJ2-1, with a possible D match to TRBD1 (6 bases). Deletions cut 3 bases from V and 8 bases from J, with 18 bases between. Germline values: CDR1 SGHRS, CDR2 YFSETQ. The CDR3 covers 15 residues. The CDR3 spells CASSSGRGVMDEQFF. The DNA of the CDR3 is TGCGCCAGCAGCTCGGGCAGGGGAGTGATGGATGAGCAGTTCTTC.